One and the same sample provided the 8 T cell receptor beta chains below, sequenced in a study of CD8 T cells in ankylosing spondylitis. TCRdb reanalysed the 5' RACE reads using MiXCR and keeps one entry per CDR3 protein. The table lists about 170,000 distinct CDR3 sequences, about a sixth of them singletons. The specimen was blood, either unsorted or a sorted T cell fraction (not recorded which). All receptors come from a male donor with ankylosing spondylitis or in good health (not recorded which).

This clonotype occurred many times. The V call is TRBV19, the J call TRBJ1-4, with D tentatively TRBD1 (6 bases). Germline V gene sequence: CDR1 LNHDA, CDR2 SQIVND (reference sequence). The ends were cut back, 3 bases at V and 8 bases at J, with 13 bases in the middle. The CDR3 is 14 residues long. The CDR3 nucleotides read TGTGCCAGTAGTATCGTACAGGGCAGAGAAAAACTGTTTTTT. Residues: CASSIVQGREKLFF.

This clonotype was counted between two and nine times. The J gene is TRBJ2-2, the V gene TRBV25-1; tentatively, D is TRBD1 (5 bases). The V end was cut by 1 base, the J end by 6 bases, with 18 bases between. CDR1 and CDR2 (germline): MGHDK, SYGVNS. The CDR3 extends over 17 amino acids. The CDR3 here is CASSESVGVRQAGELFF. The CDR3 DNA reads TGTGCCAGCAGTGAATCGGTAGGGGTGAGGCAGGCCGGGGAGCTGTTTTTT.

In its sample, this clonotype was seen a few times. The chain recombines TRBV20-1 with TRBJ2-7; D is possibly TRBD1 (7 bases). The CDR3 totals 15 residues. Germline V gives CDR1 DFQATT, CDR2 SNEGSKA (reference sequence). Trimming shortened V by 6 bases and J by 3 bases, and 21 bases separated the two germline ends. The CDR3 nucleotides read TGCAGTGCCACTGCGATCGGAGGGGGCGGCTACGAGCAGTACTTC. Translation: CSATAIGGGGYEQYF.

The chain carries TRBV6-2 or TRBV6-3 and TRBJ2-1, with TRBD1 identical over 9 bases. With V trimmed by 6 bases and J by 7 bases, 19 bases remained unmatched. The CDR3 covers 18 residues. Looked up from germline, CDR1 is MNHEY and CDR2 is SVGEGT. In DNA, the CDR3 is TGTGCCAGCAGGGGGTATACACCGGGACAGGGATTCAAGAATGAGCAGTTCTTC. Its translation: CASRGYTPGQGFKNEQFF.

A remark on this clonotype: This clone may be a read error of a much larger clone one base away. The chain employs TRBV9 and TRBJ2-7; no clear D gene. The germline V and J ends were trimmed by 6 bases and 6 bases, with 16 bases remaining between them. Germline assignment: CDR1 SGDLS and CDR2 YYNGEE. The CDR3 covers 13 residues. This CDR3 reads CASNLDGPCEQYF. CDR3 in DNA: TGTGCCAGCAACCTAGACGGCCCCTGCGAGCAGTACTTC.

This clonotype was observed a handful of times. V is TRBV2 and J is TRBJ2-6, with D possibly matching TRBD2 (5 bases). V lost 7 bases and J 2 bases, leaving 15 bases between the germline ends. The germline CDR1 and CDR2 sequences are SNHLY and FYNNEI. The CDR3 runs to 16 residues. The CDR3 loop reads CASTPAVGTGANVLTF. Here the CDR3 DNA reads TGTGCCAGCACTCCAGCGGTAGGAACTGGGGCCAACGTCCTGACTTTC.

This clonotype was recorded a few times. The chain recombines TRBV27 with TRBJ2-2; no clear D gene. Between the trimmed V and J ends, which lost 2 bases and 1 base, there was a span of 8 bases. The germline V gene encodes CDR1 MNHEY and CDR2 SMNVEV (reference sequence). This CDR3 contains 15 residues. CDR3 in amino acids: CASSLRGRNTGELFF. The CDR3 DNA reads as TGTGCCAGCAGTTTACGCGGCAGGAACACCGGGGAGCTGTTTTTT.

The V call is TRBV3-1, the J call TRBJ1-2; D is uncertain. The CDR3 length is 14 residues. Germline V gene lookup returns CDR1 LGHDT and CDR2 YNNKEL (reference sequence). Trimming removed 3 bases from V and 2 bases from J, with 10 bases in between. The CDR3 coding sequence is TGTGCCAGCAGCCAGGGAAAGATCAACTATGGCTACACCTTC. This gives the protein CASSQGKINYGYTF.